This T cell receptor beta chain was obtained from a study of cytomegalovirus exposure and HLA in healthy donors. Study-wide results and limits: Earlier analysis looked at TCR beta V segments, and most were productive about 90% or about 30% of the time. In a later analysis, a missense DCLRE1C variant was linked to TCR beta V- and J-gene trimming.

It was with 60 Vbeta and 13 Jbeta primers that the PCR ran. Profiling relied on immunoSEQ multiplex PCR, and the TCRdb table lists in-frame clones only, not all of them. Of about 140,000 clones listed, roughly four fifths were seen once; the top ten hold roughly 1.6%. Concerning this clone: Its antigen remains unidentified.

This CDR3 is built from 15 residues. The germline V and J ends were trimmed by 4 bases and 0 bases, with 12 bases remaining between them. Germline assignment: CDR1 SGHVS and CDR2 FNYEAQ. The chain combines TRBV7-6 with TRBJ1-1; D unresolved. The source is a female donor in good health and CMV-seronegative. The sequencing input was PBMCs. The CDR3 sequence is CASSSAALLNTEAFF. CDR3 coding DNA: TGTGCCAGCAGCTCAGCCGCGCTCCTGAACACTGAAGCTTTCTTT.